This TCR beta chain is drawn from a study of blood T cell repertoires in COVID-19. Study overall: Some COVID-19 samples were acute and others convalescent; all came from the United States, Italy and Spain. T cells, B-cell-depleted T cells, or PBMCs provided the cDNA or gDNA that served as material.

Germline CDR1 is SGHTA and CDR2 is FQGNSA. This CDR3 has 14 residues. Trimming stripped 1 base from V and 6 bases from J, with 12 bases between. Original data processing: Cell counts per sample came from amplifying reference gene primers. Sequenced by immunoSEQ multiplex PCR; TCRdb stores in-frame clones only, minus some. V, J and clone size are taken as reported in that table, and D and trimming were inferred from the DNA itself. The sample holds 100,000 to 150,000 clones; more than 60% are singletons and the top ten take approximately 2%. The chain employs TRBV7-2 and TRBJ1-2; D is uncertain. The TCR sequence derives from a woman in her 70s with acute or convalescent COVID-19. Sequencing was carried out using peripheral blood. CDR3 in amino acids: CASSLGSGSHGYTF. The CDR3 DNA follows: TGTGCCAGCAGCTTAGGGTCAGGAAGTCATGGCTACACCTTC.